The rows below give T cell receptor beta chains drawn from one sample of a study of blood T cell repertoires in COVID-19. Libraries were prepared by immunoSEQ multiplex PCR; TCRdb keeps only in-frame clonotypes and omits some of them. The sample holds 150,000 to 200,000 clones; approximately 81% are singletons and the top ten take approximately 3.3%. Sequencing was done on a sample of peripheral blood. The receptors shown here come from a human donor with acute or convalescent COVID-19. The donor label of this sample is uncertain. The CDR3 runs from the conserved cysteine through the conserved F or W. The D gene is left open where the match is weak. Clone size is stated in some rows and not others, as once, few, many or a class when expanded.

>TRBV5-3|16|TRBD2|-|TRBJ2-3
CARSLKTSGSTDTQYF
TGTGCCAGAAGCTTGAAGACTAGCGGTAGCACAGATACGCAGTATTTT
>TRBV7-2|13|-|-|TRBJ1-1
CASSLGGGTEAFF
TGTGCCAGCAGCTTAGGGGGAGGCACTGAAGCTTTCTTT
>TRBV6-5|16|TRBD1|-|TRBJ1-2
CASSYSRQGSPYGYTF
TGTGCCAGCAGTTACTCTAGACAGGGTAGTCCATATGGCTACACCTTC
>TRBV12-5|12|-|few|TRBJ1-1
CASGFSPAEAFF
TGTGCTAGTGGTTTCTCCCCAGCTGAAGCTTTCTTT
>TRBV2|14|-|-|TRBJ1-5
CASSETGNPGPQHF
TGTGCCAGCAGTGAAACAGGGAATCCAGGGCCCCAGCATTTT
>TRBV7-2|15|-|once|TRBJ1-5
CASSDSWSGNQPQHF
TGTGCCAGCAGTGACTCGTGGAGCGGCAATCAGCCCCAGCATTTT
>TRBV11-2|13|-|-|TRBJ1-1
CASSSRENTEAFF
TGTGCCAGCAGCTCCAGGGAGAACACTGAAGCTTTCTTT
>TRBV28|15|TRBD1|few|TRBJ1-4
CASSPRTGRNEKLFF
TGTGCCAGCAGTCCCAGGACAGGCCGTAATGAAAAACTGTTTTTT
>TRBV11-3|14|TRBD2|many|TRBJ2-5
CASSNSGGRETQYF
TGTGCCAGCAGCAATAGCGGGGGACGGGAGACCCAGTACTTC
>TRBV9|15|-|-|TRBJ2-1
CASSVVPQVYNEQFF
TGTGCCAGCAGCGTGGTTCCCCAGGTCTACAATGAGCAGTTCTTC
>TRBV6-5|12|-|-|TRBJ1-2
CASTLRAGGYTF
TGTGCCAGCACCCTCCGAGCGGGCGGCTACACCTTC
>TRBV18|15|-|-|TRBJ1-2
CASSPGQGNRYGYTF
TGTGCCAGCTCACCGGGGCAGGGGAACCGCTATGGCTACACCTTC
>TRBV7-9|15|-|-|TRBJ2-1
CASSLAFRDDNEQFF
TGTGCCAGCAGCTTAGCTTTTAGAGATGACAATGAGCAGTTCTTC
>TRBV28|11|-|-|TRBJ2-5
CASSPKETQYF
TGTGCCAGCAGTCCTAAAGAGACCCAGTACTTC
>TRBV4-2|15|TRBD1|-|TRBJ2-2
CASSDDRGLHGELFF
TGTGCCAGCAGCGACGACAGGGGGCTTCACGGGGAGCTGTTTTTT
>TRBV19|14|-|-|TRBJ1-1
CASSIRGQNTEAFF
TGTGCCAGTAGTATACGTGGACAGAACACTGAAGCTTTCTTT
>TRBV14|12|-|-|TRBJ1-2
CASSQTPGGYTF
TGTGCCAGCAGCCAAACCCCCGGTGGCTACACCTTC
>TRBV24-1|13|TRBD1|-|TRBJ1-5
CATSTGGNQPQHF
TGTGCCACCTCTACAGGGGGTAATCAGCCCCAGCATTTT
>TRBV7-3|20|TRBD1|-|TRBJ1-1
CASSLATPGQGAQGMNGAFF
TGTGCCAGCAGCTTAGCTACACCGGGACAGGGGGCCCAAGGGATGAACGGAGCTTTCTTT
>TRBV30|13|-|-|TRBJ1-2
CAWSPSGGYGYTF
TGTGCCTGGAGCCCAAGCGGGGGCTATGGCTACACCTTC
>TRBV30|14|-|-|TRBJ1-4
CAWSIYATNEKLFF
TGTGCCTGGAGTATCTATGCAACTAATGAAAAACTGTTTTTT
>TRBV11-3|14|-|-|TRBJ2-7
CASSWGLSSYEQYF
TGTGCCAGCAGCTGGGGACTCTCGTCCTACGAGCAGTACTTC
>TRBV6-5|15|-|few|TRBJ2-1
CASSSPPDSKDEQFF
TGTGCCAGCAGTTCACCCCCGGACTCCAAAGATGAGCAGTTCTTC
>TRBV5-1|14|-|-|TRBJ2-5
CASNRAVGEETQYF
TGCGCCAGCAACAGGGCGGTGGGAGAAGAGACCCAGTACTTC
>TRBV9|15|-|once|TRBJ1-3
CASSATGNPGNTIYF
TGTGCCAGCAGCGCCACAGGGAACCCTGGAAACACCATATATTTT
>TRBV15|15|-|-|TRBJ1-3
CATSREFHQGNTIYF
TGTGCCACCAGCAGAGAATTCCACCAGGGAAACACCATATATTTT
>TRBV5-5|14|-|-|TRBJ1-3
CASSSRFSGNTIYF
TGTGCCAGCAGCTCCCGGTTCTCTGGAAACACCATATATTTT
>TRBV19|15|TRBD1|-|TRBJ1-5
CASSGTGEGNQPQHF
TGTGCCAGTAGTGGGACAGGAGAGGGCAATCAGCCCCAGCATTTT
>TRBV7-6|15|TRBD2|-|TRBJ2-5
CASSPSGGALETQYF
TGTGCCAGCAGCCCGAGCGGGGGGGCCTTAGAGACCCAGTACTTC
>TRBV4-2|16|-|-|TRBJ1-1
CASSLHQGRLWTEAFF
TGTGCCAGCAGCCTCCACCAGGGTAGGTTATGGACTGAAGCTTTCTTT
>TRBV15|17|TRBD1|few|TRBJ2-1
CATSGQTGQGSYNEQFF
TGTGCCACCAGCGGGCAAACCGGACAGGGCTCTTACAATGAGCAGTTCTTC
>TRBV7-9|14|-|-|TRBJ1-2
CASSLAQDRRGYTF
TGTGCCAGCAGCTTAGCGCAGGACAGACGTGGCTACACCTTC
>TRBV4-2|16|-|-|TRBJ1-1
CASSQVLGTVNTEAFF
TGTGCCAGCAGCCAGGTTTTAGGGACTGTGAACACTGAAGCTTTCTTT
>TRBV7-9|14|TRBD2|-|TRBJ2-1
CASSRGGTYNEQFF
TGTGCCAGCAGCCGCGGGGGGACCTACAATGAGCAGTTCTTC
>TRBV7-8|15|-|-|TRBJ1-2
CASSLVTGANYGYTF
TGTGCCAGCAGCTTAGTAACAGGAGCTAACTATGGCTACACCTTC
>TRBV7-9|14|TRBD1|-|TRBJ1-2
CASISLDREHGYTF
TGTGCCAGCATCTCATTGGACAGGGAACATGGCTACACCTTC
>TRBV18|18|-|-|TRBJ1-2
CASSPAAGGRGPNYGYTF
TGTGCCAGCTCACCAGCTGCCGGGGGGAGAGGCCCTAACTATGGCTACACCTTC
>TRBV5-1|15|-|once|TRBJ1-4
CASSLGSQSSEKLFF
TGCGCCAGCAGCTTGGGGTCACAGAGCTCTGAAAAACTGTTTTTT
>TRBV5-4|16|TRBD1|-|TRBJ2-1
CASSFTTGAKHNEQFF
TGTGCCAGCAGCTTCACCACAGGGGCGAAACACAATGAGCAGTTCTTC
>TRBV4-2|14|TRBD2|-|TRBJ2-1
CATQPPSGGNEQFF
TGTGCGACTCAGCCTCCCAGCGGGGGCAATGAGCAGTTCTTC